One and the same sample provided the 30 T cell receptor beta chains below, sequenced in a study of response to subunit inactivated influenza vaccine. MiXCR, applied by TCRdb to the RT-PCR reads, yields one record per CDR3 protein. The table records roughly 700,000 distinct CDR3 sequences, around 13% of them present only once. This specimen consisted of PBMCs from blood, obtained 14 days before vaccination. These TCRs come from a man in his fifties or sixties who received an inactivated influenza vaccine.

The chain carries TRBV30 and TRBJ1-1; 10 bases fit TRBD1. In germline, CDR1 is GTSNPN, CDR2 SVGIG (reference sequence). The CDR3 runs to 13 residues. V shed 2 bases and J 5 bases; nucleotides not matched to a gene: 2. In DNA form, the CDR3 reads TGTGCCTGGAGTAAGGACAGGGGGACTGAAGCTTTCTTT. Protein product: CAWSKDRGTEAFF. Supplemented by reference TRBV30 and TRBJ1-1, the full variable domain reads SQTIHQWPATLVQPVGSPLSLECTVEGTSNPNLYWYRQAAGRGLQLLFYSVGIGQISSEVPQNLSASRPQDRQFILSSKKLLLSDSGFYLCAWSKDRGTEAFFGQGTRLTVV.

This clonotype was recorded many times. The V gene is TRBV10-3, the J gene TRBJ2-7; D is undetermined. Germline V CDR1 and CDR2: ENHRY, SYGVKD. Trimming took off 2 bases at V and 4 bases at J, with 12 bases between the two ends. The CDR3 totals 14 residues. CDR3 sequence (DNA): TGTGCCATCAGTGAGGGGTCCGGTCGGTACGAGCAGTACTTC. Its protein is CAISEGSGRYEQYF.

In its sample, this clonotype was seen a few times. The genes are TRBV13 and TRBJ1-6; D call uncertain. V gave up 5 bases and J gave up 10 bases, with 15 bases separating them. Germline V gives CDR1 PRHDT, CDR2 FYEKMQ (reference sequence). The CDR3 has 14 residues. CDR3 nucleotide sequence: TGTGCCAGCAGCCCCCCTCGTGATGGGTCACCCCTCCACTTT. This gives the protein CASSPPRDGSPLHF.

This clonotype occurred many times. The chain recombines TRBV19 with TRBJ2-4; D is ambiguous. Germline V lookup: CDR1 LNHDA, CDR2 SQIVND (reference sequence). CDR3 size: 11 residues. Deletions cut 10 bases from V and 2 bases from J, with 6 bases between. The CDR3: CATRTKNIQYF. CDR3 in DNA: TGTGCCACCAGAACCAAAAACATTCAGTACTTC.

This clonotype was observed many times. V and J are TRBV12-3 or TRBV12-4 and TRBJ2-7, with D possibly matching TRBD2 (5 bases). The CDR3 length is 14 residues. V lost 5 bases and J lost 0, with 11 bases in between. The CDR3 sequence: CASSLPGDSYEQYF. Written as DNA, the CDR3 is TGTGCCAGCAGTCTCCCCGGGGACTCCTACGAGCAGTACTTC.

Only a few counts were recorded for this clonotype. The chain carries TRBV5-4 and TRBJ2-5, with a weak D call TRBD1 (8 bases). Germline CDR1 reads SGHNT; CDR2 reads YYREEE (reference sequence). V was clipped by 4 bases and J by 5 bases, with 18 bases between them. This CDR3 has 15 residues. The CDR3 is CASSIKQGGAETQYF. DNA of the CDR3: TGTGCCAGCAGCATAAAACAGGGGGGGGCGGAGACCCAGTACTTC.

V is TRBV5-1 and J is TRBJ1-1; D unresolved. V lost 4 bases, J lost 4 bases, and 14 bases lay in between. The CDR3 contains 14 residues. CDR1 and CDR2 (germline): SGHRS, YFSETQ. The CDR3 bases are TGCGCCAGCAGCCGATACAATCCGGGCACTGAAGCTTTCTTT. This codes for CASSRYNPGTEAFF.

V usage is TRBV5-5 and J usage is TRBJ2-3, with TRBD2 matching 7 bases. From germline, CDR1 is SGHKS and CDR2 YYEKEE (reference sequence). V lost 3 bases, J lost 5 bases, and 9 bases stayed unmatched. The CDR3 is made up of 15 amino acids. In DNA form, the CDR3 reads TGTGCCAGCAGCTACGTAGAGTTAGCGGGAGATACGCAGTATTTT. Encoded protein: CASSYVELAGDTQYF.

This clonotype was observed many times. This chain uses TRBV6-2 or TRBV6-3 with TRBJ2-2; 7 bases align to TRBD1. This CDR3 has 15 amino acids. The junction had 0 bases not matched to a gene; V was cut back by 1 base and J by 1 base. The germline V gene has CDR1 MNHEY and CDR2 SVGEGT. CDR3 residues: CASSYWTGNTGELFF. The CDR3 DNA reads as TGTGCCAGCAGTTACTGGACAGGGAACACCGGGGAGCTGTTTTTT.

This clonotype has a handful of counts. The rearrangement joins TRBV20-1 to TRBJ2-6; D may be TRBD1 (5 bases). V was cut by 2 bases and J by 2 bases, with 7 bases left in between. There are 14 residues in the CDR3. Germline CDR1 reads DFQATT; CDR2 reads SNEGSKA (reference sequence). The CDR3 DNA reads TGCAGTGCTAGAAGGGGCGCTGGGGCCAACGTCCTGACTTTC. Amino acids: CSARRGAGANVLTF.

This clonotype was recorded many times. V is TRBV12-3 or TRBV12-4 and J is TRBJ2-7; possible D gene TRBD2, 5 bases. This CDR3 comprises 14 residues. The V and J ends lost 4 bases and 8 bases respectively, with 18 bases between them. The CDR3 DNA reads TGTGCCAGCAGTTCCTTCCAGATGAGGGATCAGCAGTACTTC. The encoded protein is CASSSFQMRDQQYF.

A few counts support this clonotype. This sequence joins TRBV7-9 and TRBJ2-2; D ambiguous. Germline V gene sequence: CDR1 SEHNR, CDR2 FQNEAQ (reference sequence). This CDR3 contains 13 residues. The V end was cut by 2 bases, the J end by 7 bases, with 8 bases between. The CDR3 here is CASSLLPGGELFF. The CDR3 nucleotides are TGTGCCAGCAGCTTACTTCCGGGCGGGGAGCTGTTTTTT. Filled out from reference TRBV7-9 and TRBJ2-2, the complete variable domain reads DTGVSQNPRHKITKRGQNVTFRCDPISEHNRLYWYRQTLGQGPEFLTYFQNEAQLEKSRLLSDRFSAERPKGSFSTLEIQRTEQGDSAMYLCASSLLPGGELFFGEGSRLTVL.

The V call is TRBV2, the J call TRBJ2-1; TRBD1 matches 7 bases. This CDR3 spans 15 amino acids. The V gene's germline CDR1 is SNHLY and CDR2 FYNNEI. With V trimmed by 0 bases and J by 8 bases, 7 bases remained unmatched. The chain's CDR3 is CASSEAPDRADEQFF. The CDR3 DNA reads as TGTGCCAGCAGTGAAGCACCCGACAGGGCGGATGAGCAGTTCTTC.

This clonotype was detected ten times or more. The chain links TRBV5-1 to TRBJ2-1; D could derive from TRBD1 or TRBD2 (5 bases each). V was trimmed by 0 bases and J by 2 bases, leaving 12 bases between them. CDR1 is SGHRS and CDR2 is YFSETQ in the germline V gene. The CDR3 sequence is 16 residues long. CDR3 sequence: CASSLVGTNPYNEQFF. CDR3 nucleotide sequence: TGCGCCAGCAGCTTGGTTGGGACGAATCCCTACAATGAGCAGTTCTTC.

The chain recombines TRBV20-1 with TRBJ1-1, with TRBD1 matching 7 bases. V lost 5 bases, J lost 0 bases, and 6 bases stayed unmatched. CDR3 length equals 14 residues. CDR1 is DFQATT and CDR2 is SNEGSKA in the germline V gene (reference sequence). CDR3 sequence (DNA): TGCAGTGCTGAGGACAGGAGCGTGAACACTGAAGCTTTCTTT. Amino acids: CSAEDRSVNTEAFF.

This clonotype has a handful of counts. This sequence joins TRBV12-3 or TRBV12-4 and TRBJ1-1; D may be TRBD1 (6 bases). The CDR3 contains 13 residues. Trimming removed 5 bases at V and 6 bases at J, with 13 bases between. The chain's CDR3 is CASSEQGFAEAFF. The CDR3 nucleotides read TGTGCCAGCAGTGAACAGGGTTTCGCTGAAGCTTTCTTT.

This clonotype occurred a few times. The V and J genes are TRBV11-1 and TRBJ2-3; 11 positions agree with TRBD2. The trim removed 3 bases at V and 1 base at J, leaving 3 bases unmatched. Per germline, CDR1 SGHAT and CDR2 FQDESV (reference sequence). CDR3 length equals 16 residues. The CDR3 coding sequence is TGTGCCAGCAGCTTGGAGGGACTAGCGGGCACAGATACGCAGTATTTT. Protein product: CASSLEGLAGTDTQYF.

In regard to this clonotype: A much larger clone differs by one base, so this may be a read error. The chain carries TRBV7-9 and TRBJ2-2; 11 bases align to TRBD2. The CDR3 sequence is 14 residues long. Germline CDR1 and CDR2: SEHNR and FQNEAQ (reference sequence). V was pared by 4 bases and J by 5 bases, with 0 bases of the junction left unmatched. The CDR3 DNA follows: TGTGCCAGCAGCTGGACTAGCGGGACCGGGGAGCTGTTTTTT. Its protein product is CASSWTSGTGELFF.

In this sample, this clonotype turned up a few times. This chain joins TRBV7-2 and TRBJ1-5, with 9 bases aligning to TRBD1. The CDR3 is made up of 16 amino acids. The V gene end was trimmed by 0 bases and the J gene end by 3 bases; junction bases not matched to a gene: 3. The germline gives CDR1 SGHTA, CDR2 FQGNSA. The CDR3 DNA follows: TGTGCCAGCAGCTTAGCGGGACAGGGAAACAATCAGCCCCAGCATTTT. The encoded protein is CASSLAGQGNNQPQHF.

The chain employs TRBV11-2 and TRBJ2-1; D is perhaps TRBD2 (5 bases). Germline V lookup: CDR1 SGHAT, CDR2 FQNNGV. This CDR3 spans 15 amino acids. V lost 3 bases and J 6 bases, leaving 15 bases between the germline ends. DNA of the CDR3: TGTGCCAGCAGCTTGTTTAGCGCCAGCGGCAATGAGCAGTTCTTC. It codes for CASSLFSASGNEQFF.

This clonotype was detected only a few times. The V gene is TRBV10-3, the J gene TRBJ2-7; TRBD1 is a possible D gene (5 bases). Germline V gives CDR1 ENHRY, CDR2 SYGVKD. V lost 6 bases to trimming and J lost 6 bases, with 15 bases between them. CDR3 length: 13 amino acids. CDR3 coding DNA: TGTGCCATCAGGACCTCAGGGCAGTCCGAGCAGTACTTC. It translates to CAIRTSGQSEQYF.

This clonotype was counted between two and nine times. The chain recombines TRBV20-1 with TRBJ2-7; D ambiguous. Germline V gene data show CDR1 as DFQATT and CDR2 as SNEGSKA (reference sequence). Trimming took off 6 bases at V and 0 bases at J, with 15 bases between the two ends. CDR3 length: 14 residues. This CDR3 is CSAKQIQSSYEQYF. The CDR3 nucleotides are TGCAGTGCCAAACAGATCCAGAGCTCCTACGAGCAGTACTTC.

This clonotype appeared once. The V gene is TRBV7-9, the J gene TRBJ2-4, with D possibly TRBD2 on 5 matching bases. Germline V gene lookup returns CDR1 SEHNR and CDR2 FQNEAQ (reference sequence). Trimming removed 5 bases from V and 0 bases from J, with 8 bases in between. The CDR3 extends over 14 amino acids. The CDR3 spells CASSQRLAKNIQYF. The DNA for the CDR3 is TGTGCCAGCAGCCAGCGGTTAGCCAAAAACATTCAGTACTTC.

The genes are TRBV28 and TRBJ2-3, with 8 positions matching TRBD1. Germline trimming cut 6 bases from V and 2 bases from J; bases unmatched to any gene: 10. Germline V CDR1 and CDR2: MDHEN, SYDVKM. The CDR3 has 16 residues. The CDR3 loop reads CASSPTWTGFTDTQYF. In DNA, the CDR3 is TGTGCCAGCAGCCCAACCTGGACAGGGTTCACAGATACGCAGTATTTT.

This clonotype turned up a few times. This chain joins TRBV12-3 or TRBV12-4 and TRBJ2-2; D not resolved. V was cut by 5 bases and J by 6 bases, with 16 bases left in between. This CDR3 region has 15 residues. DNA for the CDR3: TGTGCCAGCAGTCCCCCCCCTAGGTTGTCCGGGGAGCTGTTTTTT. It translates to CASSPPPRLSGELFF.

This clonotype was seen a handful of times. CDR3 residues: CASSPVWGADTEAFF. In nucleotides, the CDR3 is TGTGCCAGCTCACCGGTTTGGGGGGCTGACACTGAAGCTTTCTTT. The chain combines TRBV18 with TRBJ1-1; tentatively, D is TRBD1 (6 bases). V was shortened by 3 bases and J by 3 bases, with 14 bases between the two germline ends. Germline V gene sequence: CDR1 KGHSH, CDR2 LQKENI. The CDR3 contains 15 residues.

V usage is TRBV3-1 and J usage is TRBJ1-5; D is unclear. Deletions cut 4 bases from V and 1 base from J, with 8 bases between. The CDR3 is made up of 14 amino acids. Germline CDR1 is LGHDT and CDR2 is YNNKEL (reference sequence). The CDR3 protein is CASSPQISNQPQHF. The CDR3 coding sequence is TGTGCCAGCAGCCCCCAAATAAGCAATCAGCCCCAGCATTTT.

A word on this clonotype: One end of the junction does not line up with germline, which may come from a read error. The V and J genes are TRBV6-7 and TRBJ2-2; possible D gene TRBD2, 5 bases. TRBV6-7 is an open reading frame whose function is uncertain. CDR3 length equals 22 residues. CDR3 residues: CATSSGFSLGFLGRLNTGELFF. The CDR3 DNA reads TGTGCCACCAGTTCGGGGTTTAGCTTGGGTTTTCTCGGCAGGCTGAACACCGGGGAGCTGTTTTTT.

This clonotype was recorded many times. The chain employs TRBV29-1 and TRBJ1-4; 7 bases fit TRBD1. The CDR3 runs to 13 residues. The junction had 7 bases not matched to a gene; V was cut back by 4 bases and J by 8 bases. Germline CDR1 and CDR2: SQVTM and ANQGSEA. CDR3: CSVGVGGEEKLFF. For the CDR3, the DNA is TGCAGCGTTGGGGTAGGGGGCGAAGAAAAACTGTTTTTT. The full variable domain, rest sourced from reference TRBV29-1 and TRBJ1-4, is SAVISQKPSRDICQRGTSLTIQCQVDSQVTMMFWYRQQPGQSLTLIATANQGSEATYESGFVIDKFPISRPNLTFSTLTVSNMSPEDSSIYLCSVGVGGEEKLFFGSGTQLSVL.

The chain has TRBV7-2 and TRBJ2-7; tentative D call: TRBD1 (5 bases). CDR3 length: 13 residues. Germline V lookup: CDR1 SGHTA, CDR2 FQGNSA. The ends were cut back, 4 bases at V and 4 bases at J, with 11 bases in the middle. The CDR3 protein is CASSSRVLYEQYF. The CDR3 bases are TGTGCCAGCAGCTCCAGGGTATTGTACGAGCAGTACTTC.